The entry that follows covers one TCR beta chain sequence. Its antigen is unknown. The data belong to a study of vaccination effects on CD4 cells after COVID-19. Study-level information: Post-vaccine draws lagged the second dose by a median of 72 days.

Germline CDR1 and CDR2: SGHRS and YFSETQ. V lost 4 bases, J lost 2 bases, and 12 bases lay in between. There are 14 residues in the CDR3. TCRdb keeps only in-frame clones here, not all; method: immunoSEQ multiplex PCR. The table includes 20,000 to 30,000 clones, roughly two thirds detected once. Study-level results: Clones induced by infection and by vaccine showed marked clonal contraction late after vaccination. Relatively few convalescent patients took part in the study, which had no early post-infection timepoints.

After expansion with viral peptide pools in the ViraFEST assay, antigen-specific CD4+ T cells were sequenced. Cultured cells yielded isolated CD4+ T cells after less than 11 days. Two-dose BNT162b2 or mRNA-1273 vaccination was given to participants. Source: CD4+ T cells from PBMCs cultured with SARS-CoV-2 spike peptides, taken after COVID-19 vaccination. This chain links TRBV5-1 with TRBJ2-5; D unresolved. This TCR was sampled from a human donor who received a COVID-19 vaccine. The CDR3 DNA sequence: TGCGCCAGCAGCACCGACGGTAAACAAGAGACCCAGTACTTC. It is translated as CASSTDGKQETQYF.